This T cell receptor (beta chain) is drawn from a study of shared clonotypes between healthy human individuals. Assay: immunoSEQ multiplex PCR; the TCRdb copy retains only in-frame clones and omits some. Seen here are approximately 1.4 million clones, about 98% observed once, and the top ten hold approximately 0.44%. This CDR3 spans 15 amino acids. The ends were cut back, 5 bases at V and 3 bases at J, with 16 bases in the middle. Per the germline V gene, CDR1 is MDHEN and CDR2 is SYDVKM. The origin of this receptor is a young man in good health. Sequenced material: naive CD4+ T cells sorted from blood. Subset of the sample: CD45RA+ positively selected. The J gene is TRBJ1-1, the V gene TRBV28, with a weak D call TRBD1 (5 bases). The CDR3 bases are TGTGCCAGCAGTCCCGCAGGGATAATGGACACTGAAGCTTTCTTT. It encodes CASSPAGIMDTEAFF.